These T cell receptor beta chains were read from a single sample in a study of T cells in Graves' hyperthyroidism and ophthalmopathy. TCRdb reprocessed the multiplex PCR reads with MiXCR, giving one entry per CDR3 protein. The table includes 250,000 to 350,000 distinct CDR3 sequences, over 15% detected once. Sequencing was performed on blood. The receptors shown here come from a woman in her fifties or sixties with Graves' ophthalmopathy. Each CDR3 is given with its conserved first and last residue. Fields, in order: CDR3 protein, CDR3 DNA, J gene, V gene, clone size, D gene. D genes are given only for firm matches. Where a row states a size, it is once, few, many or the class of an expanded clone; other rows omit it.

CDR3: CAINQGKTGGYTF
DNA: TGTGCCATCAATCAGGGAAAGACCGGGGGCTACACCTTC
J: TRBJ1-2
V: TRBV10-3
size: few
D: NA

CDR3: CASSQPFAGGNTIYF
DNA: TGTGCCAGCAGCCAGCCCTTTGCAGGAGGAAACACCATATATTTT
J: TRBJ1-3
V: TRBV3-1
size: many
D: NA

CDR3: CASSSEGYTF
DNA: TGTGCCAGCAGTTCGGAGGGCTACACCTTC
J: TRBJ1-2
V: TRBV28
size: many
D: NA

CDR3: CATSDLAGDDDEQFF
DNA: TGTGCCACCAGTGATTTGGCGGGAGATGACGATGAGCAGTTCTTC
J: TRBJ2-1
V: TRBV24-1
size: many
D: TRBD2

CDR3: CAWSVEVYEQYF
DNA: TGTGCCTGGAGTGTGGAAGTTTACGAGCAGTACTTC
J: TRBJ2-7
V: TRBV30
size: few
D: NA

CDR3: CASSQTSGRAEISDTQYF
DNA: TGTGCCAGCAGCCAAACTAGCGGGAGGGCCGAGATCTCAGATACGCAGTATTTT
J: TRBJ2-3
V: TRBV13
size: NA
D: TRBD2

CDR3: CASSYPTDTEAFF
DNA: TGTGCCAGCAGCTACCCGACGGACACTGAAGCTTTCTTT
J: TRBJ1-1
V: TRBV5-6
size: many
D: NA

CDR3: CASSLKGQDTDTQYF
DNA: TGTGCCAGCAGCTTAAAGGGACAGGATACAGATACGCAGTATTTT
J: TRBJ2-3
V: TRBV7-8
size: many
D: TRBD1

CDR3: CASRTLRTEAFF
DNA: TGTGCCAGCAGGACGTTGAGGACTGAAGCTTTCTTT
J: TRBJ1-1
V: TRBV27
size: many
D: NA

CDR3: CSVAGGWAGANVLTF
DNA: TGCAGCGTTGCGGGGGGCTGGGCTGGGGCCAACGTCCTGACTTTC
J: TRBJ2-6
V: TRBV29-1
size: many
D: NA

CDR3: CASSFGTQETQYF
DNA: TGCGCCAGCAGCTTCGGAACCCAAGAGACCCAGTACTTC
J: TRBJ2-5
V: TRBV5-1
size: NA
D: NA

CDR3: CSVADSWGGMNTEAFF
DNA: TGCAGCGTTGCTGACAGCTGGGGGGGCATGAACACTGAAGCTTTCTTT
J: TRBJ1-1
V: TRBV29-1
size: many
D: NA

CDR3: CASSKQGAPPSGANVLTF
DNA: TGTGCCAGCAGCAAACAGGGGGCCCCCCCCTCTGGGGCCAACGTCCTGACTTTC
J: TRBJ2-6
V: TRBV5-6
size: NA
D: TRBD1

CDR3: CASSQDRGRGKQFF
DNA: TGCGCCAGCAGCCAAGATCGGGGTCGGGGCAAGCAGTTCTTC
J: TRBJ2-1
V: TRBV4-1
size: many
D: NA

CDR3: CASSFSVGSLHF
DNA: TGTGCCAGCAGTTTTTCCGTGGGTTCCCTCCACTTT
J: TRBJ1-6
V: TRBV27
size: few
D: NA

CDR3: CASSHTRGTTEAFF
DNA: TGTGCCAGCAGCCACACCAGGGGGACCACTGAAGCTTTCTTT
J: TRBJ1-1
V: TRBV4-2
size: NA
D: TRBD1

CDR3: CAILTEAFF
DNA: TGTGCCATCCTGACTGAAGCTTTCTTT
J: TRBJ1-1
V: TRBV2
size: many
D: NA

CDR3: CSALNWTGGNSPLHF
DNA: TGCAGTGCTCTAAACTGGACAGGAGGAAATTCACCCCTCCACTTT
J: TRBJ1-6
V: TRBV20-1
size: many
D: TRBD1

CDR3: CASSQEKGNYGYTF
DNA: TGTGCCAGCAGCCAAGAAAAGGGTAACTATGGCTACACCTTC
J: TRBJ1-2
V: TRBV14
size: few
D: NA

CDR3: CAISSPRTNTGELFF
DNA: TGTGCCATCAGCTCTCCCAGGACGAACACCGGGGAGCTGTTTTTT
J: TRBJ2-2
V: TRBV10-3
size: many
D: NA

CDR3: CASSENPKTGEQYF
DNA: TGTGCCAGCAGTGAAAACCCTAAAACTGGAGAGCAGTACTTC
J: TRBJ2-7
V: TRBV2
size: NA
D: NA

CDR3: CASSVGVGQPQHF
DNA: TGCGCCAGCAGTGTGGGGGTAGGTCAGCCCCAGCATTTT
J: TRBJ1-5
V: TRBV10-2
size: NA
D: NA

CDR3: CASSSSLAVYSSHEQYF
DNA: TGCGCCAGCAGCTCCAGTTTAGCGGTTTACTCGAGCCACGAGCAGTACTTC
J: TRBJ2-7
V: TRBV5-1
size: few
D: NA

CDR3: CAFTTGNEQYF
DNA: TGTGCCTTTACAACAGGGAACGAGCAGTACTTC
J: TRBJ2-7
V: TRBV30
size: many
D: NA